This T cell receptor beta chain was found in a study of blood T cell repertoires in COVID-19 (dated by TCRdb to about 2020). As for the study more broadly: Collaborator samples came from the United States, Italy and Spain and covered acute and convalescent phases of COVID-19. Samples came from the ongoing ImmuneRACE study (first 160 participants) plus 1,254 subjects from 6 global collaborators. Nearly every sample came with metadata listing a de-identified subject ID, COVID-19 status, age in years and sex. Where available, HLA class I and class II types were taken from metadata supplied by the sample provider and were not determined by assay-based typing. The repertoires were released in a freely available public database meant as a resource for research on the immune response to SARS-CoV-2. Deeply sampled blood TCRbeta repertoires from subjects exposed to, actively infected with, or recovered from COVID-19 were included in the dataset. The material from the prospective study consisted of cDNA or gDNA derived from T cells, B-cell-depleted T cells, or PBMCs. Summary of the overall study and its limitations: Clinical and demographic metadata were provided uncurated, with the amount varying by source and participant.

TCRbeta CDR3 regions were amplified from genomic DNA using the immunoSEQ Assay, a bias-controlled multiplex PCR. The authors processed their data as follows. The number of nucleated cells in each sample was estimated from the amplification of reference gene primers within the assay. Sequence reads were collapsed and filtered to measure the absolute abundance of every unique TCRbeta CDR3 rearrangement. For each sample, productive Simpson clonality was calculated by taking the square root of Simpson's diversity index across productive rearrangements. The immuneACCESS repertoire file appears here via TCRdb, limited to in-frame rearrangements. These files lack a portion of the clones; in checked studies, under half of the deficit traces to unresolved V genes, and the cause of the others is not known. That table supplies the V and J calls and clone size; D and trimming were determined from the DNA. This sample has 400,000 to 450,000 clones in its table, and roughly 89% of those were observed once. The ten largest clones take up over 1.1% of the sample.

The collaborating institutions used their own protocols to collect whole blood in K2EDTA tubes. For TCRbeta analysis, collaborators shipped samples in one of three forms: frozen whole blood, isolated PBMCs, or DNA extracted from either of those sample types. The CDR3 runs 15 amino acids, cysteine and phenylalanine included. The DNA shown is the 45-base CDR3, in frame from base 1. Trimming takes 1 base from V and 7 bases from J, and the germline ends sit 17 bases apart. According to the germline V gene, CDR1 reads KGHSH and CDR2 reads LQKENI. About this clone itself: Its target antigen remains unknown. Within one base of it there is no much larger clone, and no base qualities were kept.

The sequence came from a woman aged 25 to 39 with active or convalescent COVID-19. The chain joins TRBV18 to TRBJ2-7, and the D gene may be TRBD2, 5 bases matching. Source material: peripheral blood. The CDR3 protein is CASSPLTRAFVEQYF. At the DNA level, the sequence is TGTGCCAGCTCACCACTGACGAGGGCCTTTGTGGAGCAGTACTTC.